This TCR beta chain is drawn from a study of spatial heterogeneity in lung cancer. Regarding the study as a whole: Blood showed ubiquitous tumor TCRs more often at resection than at routine follow-up.

This clonotype occurred many times. The target antigen is unknown. V was pared by 6 bases and J by 8 bases, with 10 bases between. This CDR3 spans 11 amino acids. Germline V gene lookup returns CDR1 SNHLY and CDR2 FYNNEI. Indicated time point: sample taken at primary tumor resection. The input material, whole RNA from tumor, nontumor lung or frozen PBMC, was sequenced unsorted. Individually, TCR cDNA molecules were each labelled with a unique molecular identifier. TCRdb called the 5' RACE reads again in MiXCR, with one record for every CDR3 protein. Seen here are under 11,000 distinct CDR3 sequences, around 3.4% observed once, and the top ten hold approximately 55%.

The sample consisted of PBMCs, taken at surgery. J is TRBJ1-1 and V is TRBV2; D unclear. This TCR was sampled from a female donor with early-stage non-small cell lung cancer. CDR3 protein: CASSLRGEAFF. The CDR3 DNA follows: TGTGCCAGCAGCCTCCGGGGAGAAGCTTTCTTT.